Listed below are T cell receptor beta chains from one sample, sequenced in a study of blood T cell repertoires in COVID-19. Sequencing used immunoSEQ multiplex PCR; TCRdb keeps in-frame clones, though not all of them. The sample consists of 180,000 or so clones, about 89% of them appearing once. The sample comprised peripheral blood. Receptors originate from a man aged 40-55 years with acute or convalescent COVID-19. Both conserved end residues are part of each CDR3. Each record gives: V gene, J gene, D gene, clone size, CDR3 protein, CDR3 DNA. The D gene is left open where the match is weak. Clone size is not always given. Where it is, it says once, few, many or a class for expanded clones.

v_call: TRBV6-1
j_call: TRBJ1-2
d_call: -
clone_size: -
cdr3_aa: CASSEASTGPECF
cdr3_nt: TGTGCCAGCAGTGAAGCTAGTACAGGCCCCGAATGCTTC

v_call: TRBV7-7
j_call: TRBJ2-2
d_call: TRBD1
clone_size: -
cdr3_aa: CASSTRTGRGTGELFF
cdr3_nt: TGTGCTAGCAGCACACGGACAGGGCGAGGCACCGGGGAGCTGTTTTTT

v_call: TRBV5-4
j_call: TRBJ2-5
d_call: -
clone_size: once
cdr3_aa: CASSFRREETQYF
cdr3_nt: TGTGCCAGCAGCTTCCGTCGGGAAGAGACCCAGTACTTC

v_call: TRBV28
j_call: TRBJ2-1
d_call: -
clone_size: -
cdr3_aa: CASVQGAYNEQFF
cdr3_nt: TGTGCCAGCGTCCAAGGGGCCTACAATGAGCAGTTCTTC

v_call: TRBV11-2
j_call: TRBJ2-7
d_call: TRBD2
clone_size: -
cdr3_aa: CASSLSFTSEYEQYF
cdr3_nt: TGTGCCAGCAGCTTAAGTTTCACTAGCGAGTACGAGCAGTACTTC

v_call: TRBV10-3
j_call: TRBJ1-2
d_call: -
clone_size: -
cdr3_aa: CAISPGDYGYTF
cdr3_nt: TGTGCCATCAGTCCGGGGGACTATGGCTACACCTTC

v_call: TRBV15
j_call: TRBJ2-5
d_call: -
clone_size: -
cdr3_aa: CATSLHRGQETQYF
cdr3_nt: TGTGCCACCAGCCTCCACCGGGGTCAAGAGACCCAGTACTTC

v_call: TRBV6-1
j_call: TRBJ1-3
d_call: TRBD1
clone_size: -
cdr3_aa: CASSPGTGIGIYF
cdr3_nt: TGTGCCAGCAGTCCCGGGACAGGGATCGGCATATATTTT

v_call: TRBV5-8
j_call: TRBJ1-1
d_call: -
clone_size: few
cdr3_aa: CASSFSMGLPGTEAFF
cdr3_nt: TGTGCCAGCAGCTTTTCTATGGGACTCCCGGGCACTGAAGCTTTCTTT

v_call: TRBV18
j_call: TRBJ1-2
d_call: -
clone_size: -
cdr3_aa: CASSPEGLGGYTF
cdr3_nt: TGTGCCAGCTCACCAGAGGGTCTAGGCGGCTACACCTTC

v_call: TRBV18
j_call: TRBJ1-2
d_call: -
clone_size: -
cdr3_aa: CASSPGGAYGYTF
cdr3_nt: TGTGCCAGCTCACCCGGGGGGGCATATGGCTACACCTTC

v_call: TRBV19
j_call: TRBJ2-3
d_call: TRBD2
clone_size: once
cdr3_aa: CASSRLAGASTDTQYF
cdr3_nt: TGTGCCAGTAGCCGCCTAGCGGGGGCTAGCACAGATACGCAGTATTTT

v_call: TRBV7-9
j_call: TRBJ2-1
d_call: TRBD2
clone_size: -
cdr3_aa: CASSRWGGGAYNEQFF
cdr3_nt: TGTGCCAGCAGCCGGTGGGGCGGGGGGGCCTACAATGAGCAGTTCTTC

v_call: TRBV7-9
j_call: TRBJ2-5
d_call: -
clone_size: -
cdr3_aa: CASSLGISVETQYF
cdr3_nt: TGTGCCAGCAGCTTAGGAATCTCGGTGGAGACCCAGTACTTC

v_call: TRBV7-2
j_call: TRBJ2-5
d_call: TRBD2
clone_size: -
cdr3_aa: CASSHQRGGRETQYF
cdr3_nt: TGTGCCAGCAGCCACCAGCGGGGGGGCCGTGAGACCCAGTACTTC

v_call: TRBV6-1
j_call: TRBJ2-7
d_call: -
clone_size: -
cdr3_aa: CASSTQTGRLNEQYF
cdr3_nt: TGTGCCAGCAGTACCCAAACAGGGAGACTGAACGAGCAGTACTTC

v_call: TRBV7-2
j_call: TRBJ1-2
d_call: -
clone_size: -
cdr3_aa: CASSLVRGEVHTF
cdr3_nt: TGTGCCAGCAGCTTAGTAAGGGGTGAGGTACACACCTTC

v_call: TRBV30
j_call: TRBJ2-7
d_call: -
clone_size: once
cdr3_aa: CAWGPNSYEQYF
cdr3_nt: TGTGCCTGGGGACCCAACTCCTACGAGCAGTACTTC

v_call: TRBV5-1
j_call: TRBJ1-4
d_call: -
clone_size: once
cdr3_aa: CASSSTSNNEKLFF
cdr3_nt: TGCGCCAGCAGCTCGACAAGTAATAATGAAAAACTGTTTTTT

v_call: TRBV27
j_call: TRBJ2-7
d_call: TRBD2
clone_size: -
cdr3_aa: CASSVAGISYEQYF
cdr3_nt: TGTGCCAGCAGTGTAGCGGGGATCTCCTACGAGCAGTACTTC

v_call: TRBV9
j_call: TRBJ2-1
d_call: -
clone_size: -
cdr3_aa: CASSVATTGLEFF
cdr3_nt: TGTGCCAGCAGCGTAGCTACGACAGGACTGGAGTTCTTC

v_call: TRBV6-5
j_call: TRBJ1-2
d_call: TRBD1
clone_size: -
cdr3_aa: CASSFGQGAISGYTF
cdr3_nt: TGTGCCAGCAGTTTCGGACAGGGGGCGATTTCGGGCTACACCTTC

v_call: TRBV2
j_call: TRBJ2-5
d_call: -
clone_size: -
cdr3_aa: CASSRQRLGGGETQYF
cdr3_nt: TGTGCCAGCAGTAGGCAGCGACTCGGGGGTGGAGAGACCCAGTACTTC

v_call: TRBV3-1/TRBV3-2
j_call: TRBJ2-3
d_call: -
clone_size: -
cdr3_aa: CASSQVSGSTDTQYF
cdr3_nt: TGTGCCAGCAGCCAAGTGTCCGGTAGCACAGATACGCAGTATTTT

v_call: TRBV6-6
j_call: TRBJ1-4
d_call: -
clone_size: -
cdr3_aa: CASSYQSTNEKLFF
cdr3_nt: TGTGCCAGCAGTTACCAATCAACTAATGAAAAACTGTTTTTT

v_call: TRBV7-9
j_call: TRBJ2-3
d_call: TRBD2
clone_size: -
cdr3_aa: CASSRPGLAGKTQYF
cdr3_nt: TGTGCCAGCAGCCGGCCGGGACTAGCGGGGAAGACGCAGTATTTT

v_call: TRBV13
j_call: TRBJ2-3
d_call: TRBD2
clone_size: once
cdr3_aa: CASSARLAGLSDTQYF
cdr3_nt: TGTGCCAGCAGCGCCAGACTAGCGGGTCTCTCAGATACGCAGTATTTT

v_call: TRBV11-2
j_call: TRBJ1-5
d_call: TRBD1
clone_size: -
cdr3_aa: CASSLGRGRFQPQHF
cdr3_nt: TGTGCCAGCAGCTTAGGCAGGGGGCGCTTTCAGCCCCAGCATTTT

v_call: TRBV6-5
j_call: TRBJ2-7
d_call: TRBD2
clone_size: few
cdr3_aa: CASSLTSGYEQYF
cdr3_nt: TGTGCCAGCAGCCTGACTAGCGGCTACGAGCAGTACTTC

v_call: TRBV7-9
j_call: TRBJ1-4
d_call: TRBD1
clone_size: -
cdr3_aa: CASSPAGGALEKLFF
cdr3_nt: TGTGCCAGCAGCCCCGCAGGGGGCGCTTTAGAAAAACTGTTTTTT

v_call: TRBV30
j_call: TRBJ1-2
d_call: -
clone_size: -
cdr3_aa: CAWMEGHTQF
cdr3_nt: TGTGCCTGGATGGAGGGGCACACTCAGTTC

v_call: TRBV12-3/TRBV12-4
j_call: TRBJ2-7
d_call: -
clone_size: -
cdr3_aa: CASTDQGGQQYF
cdr3_nt: TGTGCCAGCACAGACCAGGGGGGCCAGCAGTACTTC

v_call: TRBV6-5
j_call: TRBJ1-1
d_call: -
clone_size: -
cdr3_aa: CASSYLDAAFF
cdr3_nt: TGTGCCAGCAGTTACTTAGATGCAGCTTTCTTT

v_call: TRBV2
j_call: TRBJ1-1
d_call: -
clone_size: many
cdr3_aa: CASSEGGLEAFF
cdr3_nt: TGTGCCAGCAGTGAAGGGGGGCTAGAAGCTTTCTTT

v_call: TRBV12-3/TRBV12-4
j_call: TRBJ1-3
d_call: -
clone_size: -
cdr3_aa: CASSLTAGNTIYF
cdr3_nt: TGTGCCAGCAGTTTGACAGCTGGAAACACCATATATTTT

v_call: TRBV2
j_call: TRBJ1-5
d_call: TRBD1
clone_size: -
cdr3_aa: CASSDREGQPQHF
cdr3_nt: TGTGCCAGCAGCGACAGGGAAGGTCAGCCCCAGCATTTT

v_call: TRBV10-2
j_call: TRBJ1-5
d_call: -
clone_size: -
cdr3_aa: CASSVGRINQPQHF
cdr3_nt: TGCGCCAGCAGTGTGGGCAGGATCAATCAGCCCCAGCATTTT

v_call: TRBV5-1
j_call: TRBJ2-7
d_call: -
clone_size: -
cdr3_aa: CASSSTDYEQYF
cdr3_nt: TGCGCCAGCAGTTCGACAGATTACGAGCAGTACTTC

v_call: TRBV2
j_call: TRBJ1-2
d_call: -
clone_size: -
cdr3_aa: CASRRREANYGYTF
cdr3_nt: TGTGCCAGCAGGCGGAGGGAAGCTAACTATGGCTACACCTTC

v_call: TRBV2
j_call: TRBJ2-1
d_call: TRBD2
clone_size: -
cdr3_aa: CASSAGLAGGTEQFF
cdr3_nt: TGTGCCAGCAGTGCGGGACTAGCGGGGGGAACTGAGCAGTTCTTC